The 14 T cell receptor beta chains below come from one sample, sequenced in a study of OX40 agonist ivuxolimab in advanced cancers. TCRdb keeps only in-frame clones here, not all; method: immunoSEQ multiplex PCR. The sample includes fewer than 85,000 clones, over 80% of them seen just once. The sample here was CD4+ or CD8+ T cells sorted from blood, taken in a trial of the OX40 agonist ivuxolimab. These receptors were taken from an adult with an advanced solid tumor such as melanoma, head and neck, liver or kidney cancer.

The V gene is TRBV27, the J gene TRBJ2-1; no firm D call. The length of the CDR3 is 12 residues. Germline assignment: CDR1 MNHEY and CDR2 SMNVEV (reference sequence). Between the trimmed V and J ends, which lost 6 bases and 5 bases, there was a span of 8 bases. The DNA of the CDR3 is TGTGCCAGCAGGTTGTGGGACAATGAGCAGTTCTTC. As protein: CASRLWDNEQFF.

The chain joins TRBV18 to TRBJ1-3; D gene uncertain. This CDR3 has 15 residues. V was pared by 0 bases and J by 0 bases, with 6 bases between. The germline V gene has CDR1 KGHSH and CDR2 LQKENI. The chain's CDR3 is CASSPPAGSGNTIYF. The CDR3 DNA is TGTGCCAGCTCACCACCAGCCGGCTCTGGAAACACCATATATTTT.

The chain combines TRBV4-3 with TRBJ1-6, with unresolved D. The germline V and J ends were trimmed by 1 base and 4 bases, with 8 bases remaining between them. From germline, CDR1 is LGHNA and CDR2 YSLEER. The CDR3 loop spans 15 amino acids. CDR3 in amino acids: CASSQGTEYNSPLHF. In nucleotides, the CDR3 is TGCGCCAGCAGCCAAGGGACGGAATATAATTCACCCCTCCACTTT.

The chain links TRBV5-5 to TRBJ1-2; maybe TRBD1 (5 bases). Trimming pared 3 bases from V and 5 bases from J, leaving 20 bases between. This CDR3 is 16 amino acids long. Germline CDR1 is SGHKS and CDR2 is YYEKEE (reference sequence). The CDR3 reads CASSWKGFNQDYGYTF. CDR3 sequence (DNA): TGTGCCAGCAGCTGGAAGGGGTTCAACCAAGATTATGGCTACACCTTC. The full variable domain, its missing parts supplied by reference TRBV5-5 and TRBJ1-2, is DAGVTQSPTHLIKTRGQQVTLRCSPISGHKSVSWYQQVLGQGPQFIFQYYEKEERGRGNFPDRFSARQFPNYSSELNVNALLLGDSALYLCASSWKGFNQDYGYTFGSGTRLTVV.

The V call is TRBV7-2, the J call TRBJ2-1, with a tentative D call TRBD1 (6 bases). Germline CDR1 and CDR2: SGHTA and FQGNSA. Trimming pared 4 bases from V and 4 bases from J, leaving 8 bases between. This CDR3 is built from 13 residues. CDR3 protein: CASSSGQYNEQFF. The CDR3 bases are TGTGCCAGCAGCTCAGGACAGTACAATGAGCAGTTCTTC.

This clone was recorded only once. This chain's CDR3 is CASSIGESDTQYF. The DNA for the CDR3 is TGTGCCAGTAGTATAGGGGAGTCAGATACGCAGTATTTT. The V gene is TRBV19, the J gene TRBJ2-3; D perhaps matches TRBD2 (5 bases). Germline CDR1 LNHDA, CDR2 SQIVND (reference sequence). V lost 1 base and J lost 4, with 6 bases in between. The CDR3 loop spans 13 amino acids. Based on the CDR3 plus reference TRBV19 and TRBJ2-3, the full variable domain is DGGITQSPKYLFRKEGQNVTLSCEQNLNHDAMYWYRQDPGQGLRLIYYSQIVNDFQKGDIAEGYSVSREKKESFPLTVTSAQKNPTAFYLCASSIGESDTQYFGPGTRLTVL.

The chain combines TRBV9 with TRBJ1-6; TRBD1 matches at 12 bases. The CDR3 contains 17 residues. V lost 3 bases to trimming and J lost 10 bases; unmatched junction nucleotides: 11. CDR1 and CDR2 (germline): SGDLS, YYNGEE. CDR3 nucleotides: TGTGCCAGCAGCGGCCGGGACAGGGGGCCCGAGGGGTCACCCCTCCACTTT. This translates into CASSGRDRGPEGSPLHF.

The chain links TRBV2 to TRBJ2-7; weak D call: TRBD2 (5 bases). Deletions cut 7 bases from V and 6 bases from J, with 19 bases between. Per germline, CDR1 SNHLY and CDR2 FYNNEI. The CDR3 contains 14 residues. The CDR3 sequence: CASIQKPGVTEQYF. As DNA, the CDR3 is TGTGCCAGCATACAAAAACCCGGGGTAACCGAGCAGTACTTC.

V usage is TRBV5-1 and J usage is TRBJ2-3; D is ambiguous. Germline V CDR1 and CDR2: SGHRS, YFSETQ. The V and J ends lost 3 bases and 7 bases respectively, with 6 bases between them. The CDR3 extends over 11 amino acids. CDR3 amino acids: CASSSEYTQYF. The DNA of the CDR3 is TGCGCCAGCAGCTCTGAGTATACGCAGTATTTT.

This chain links TRBV7-9 with TRBJ2-3; 8 nucleotides align to TRBD1. J gave up 1 base and V 4 bases, and 1 base lay outside the gene matches. Germline CDR1 reads SEHNR; CDR2 reads FQNEAQ (reference sequence). This CDR3 spans 14 amino acids. In nucleotides, the CDR3 is TGTGCCAGCAGCTGGACAGGGCGCACAGATACGCAGTATTTT. This encodes CASSWTGRTDTQYF.

The CDR3 protein is CASSQREVIYNEQFF. CDR3 nucleotides: TGCGCCAGCAGCCAGCGGGAGGTCATTTACAATGAGCAGTTCTTC. The chain is built from TRBV5-1 and TRBJ2-1; 9 bases are a match to TRBD2. V gave up 4 bases and J gave up 4 bases; unmatched junction bases: 6. Germline V gives CDR1 SGHRS, CDR2 YFSETQ. The CDR3 runs to 15 residues.

The rearrangement uses TRBV7-2 and TRBJ1-6; TRBD1 matches at 7 bases. This CDR3 spans 14 amino acids. Trimming at V came to 5 bases and at J to 10 bases, leaving 8 bases not matched to a gene. Germline V gene sequence: CDR1 SGHTA, CDR2 FQGNSA. The CDR3 DNA sequence: TGTGCCAGCAGCGCGGCGGGACAGCTCTCACCCCTCCACTTT. Its translation: CASSAAGQLSPLHF.

CDR3 in DNA: TGCAGCGTTGGAACAGTTCAAGACTCTGGGGCCAACGTCCTGACTTTC. Protein product: CSVGTVQDSGANVLTF. The chain joins TRBV29-1 to TRBJ2-6; D gene unclear. The CDR3 spans 16 residues. Deletions cut 4 bases from V and 0 bases from J, with 13 bases between. Germline assignment: CDR1 SQVTM and CDR2 ANQGSEA. Complete variable domain (other parts from reference TRBV29-1 and TRBJ2-6): SAVISQKPSRDICQRGTSLTIQCQVDSQVTMMFWYRQQPGQSLTLIATANQGSEATYESGFVIDKFPISRPNLTFSTLTVSNMSPEDSSIYLCSVGTVQDSGANVLTFGAGSRLTVL.

The V call is TRBV7-9, the J call TRBJ2-5; D gene ambiguous. The J call may be wrong; the DNA end is better matched by TRBJ2-7. This CDR3 is 13 amino acids long. CDR1 and CDR2 from the germline V gene are SEHNR and FQNEAQ (reference sequence). CDR3 sequence (DNA): TGTGCCAGCAGCTTAGTCGGCGCCAACGAGCAGTACTTC. Translating it yields CASSLVGANEQYF.